This is a list of T cell receptor beta chains from one sample in a study of a mutant IDH1 vaccine in newly diagnosed glioma. Assay: immunoSEQ multiplex PCR; the TCRdb copy retains only in-frame clones and omits some. The sample lists fewer than 35,000 clones; over 65% were seen once. These TCRs are of unknown antigen specificity. The specimen was PBMCs, collected from a glioma patient whose treatment included an IDH1 peptide vaccine. The receptors shown here come from a woman aged 40 to 50 with glioma. CDR3s include the opening cysteine and the closing phenylalanine or tryptophan. D genes are given only for firm matches. Some rows mark clone size as missing; the rest say once, few, many or name a class of expanded clone.

>TRBJ2-1|-|-|12|TRBV7-2
CASIELGDEQFF
TGTGCCAGCATCGAGCTGGGCGATGAGCAGTTCTTC
>TRBJ1-5|TRBD1|few|15|TRBV7-9
CASSPMGQGDQPQHF
TGTGCCAGCAGCCCTATGGGACAGGGGGACCAGCCCCAGCATTTT
>TRBJ1-6|-|-|14|TRBV19
CASTPGTLDLPLHF
TGTGCCAGTACTCCCGGGACACTGGATCTTCCCCTCCACTTT
>TRBJ1-5|TRBD1|-|14|TRBV4-2
CASSQGISPGQRHF
TGTGCCAGCAGCCAAGGTATTTCACCGGGACAGCGGCATTTT
>TRBJ2-7|TRBD1|-|14|TRBV13
CASSPGTGVYEQYF
TGTGCCAGCAGCCCCGGGACAGGGGTCTACGAGCAGTACTTC
>TRBJ1-2|-|-|13|TRBV5-1
CASRADSNYGYTF
TGCGCCAGCAGGGCCGACAGCAACTATGGCTACACCTTC
>TRBJ2-2|-|-|12|TRBV7-8
CASSIYGGELFF
TGTGCCAGCAGCATCTATGGCGGGGAGCTGTTTTTT
>TRBJ1-5|-|few|16|TRBV27
CASSRGSIQGSQPQHF
TGTGCCAGCAGTCGGGGATCGATCCAGGGGAGTCAGCCCCAGCATTTT
>TRBJ1-6|-|-|13|TRBV5-1
CASGREKNSPLHF
TGCGCCAGCGGCAGGGAGAAGAATTCACCCCTCCACTTT
>TRBJ2-7|TRBD1|-|15|TRBV11-2
CASSLFGTGGYEQYF
TGTGCCAGCAGCCTTTTTGGGACAGGGGGGTACGAGCAGTACTTC
>TRBJ1-1|-|-|13|TRBV5-1
CASSPTAHTEAFF
TGCGCCAGCAGCCCGACGGCGCACACTGAAGCTTTCTTT
>TRBJ1-1|-|-|15|TRBV5-1
CASSPRGRTNTEAFF
TGCGCCAGCAGCCCCCGGGGGCGTACGAACACTGAAGCTTTCTTT
>TRBJ2-5|TRBD2|-|15|TRBV4-1
CASSSGTTSQETQYF
TGCGCCAGCAGCAGCGGGACTACCTCTCAAGAGACCCAGTACTTC
>TRBJ2-3|TRBD2|-|16|TRBV5-1
CASSLATSGETDTQYF
TGCGCCAGCAGCTTGGCAACTAGCGGGGAGACAGATACGCAGTATTTT
>TRBJ2-3|-|-|17|TRBV5-1
CASSLGPYPSGTDTQYF
TGCGCCAGCAGCTTGGGGCCTTATCCGTCTGGCACAGATACGCAGTATTTT
>TRBJ1-1|TRBD1|-|14|TRBV7-8
CASSTGTGATEAFF
TGTGCCAGCAGCACAGGGACAGGGGCCACTGAAGCTTTCTTT
>TRBJ1-1|-|few|13|TRBV5-1
CASSYTGEPEAFF
TGCGCCAGCAGCTATACAGGAGAGCCTGAAGCTTTCTTT
>TRBJ1-4|-|-|11|TRBV5-4
CASTNNEKLFF
TGTGCCAGCACCAATAATGAAAAACTGTTTTTT
>TRBJ2-7|TRBD2|-|16|TRBV5-4
CASSPGTSGGWNEQYF
TGTGCCAGCAGCCCCGGGACTAGCGGGGGATGGAACGAGCAGTACTTC
>TRBJ2-1|-|-|10|TRBV2
CASKGNEQFF
TGTGCCAGCAAGGGAAATGAGCAGTTCTTC
>TRBJ1-1|-|-|15|TRBV2
CASSEDTAMNTEAFF
TGTGCCAGCAGTGAAGATACAGCTATGAACACTGAAGCTTTCTTT
>TRBJ1-1|-|-|16|TRBV5-1
CASSLVRGEGNTEAFF
TGCGCCAGCAGCTTGGTGCGAGGGGAAGGGAACACTGAAGCTTTCTTT
>TRBJ1-4|-|-|13|TRBV10-3
CAIRQGLGEKLFF
TGTGCCATCAGGCAGGGGTTGGGTGAAAAACTGTTTTTT
>TRBJ2-7|-|-|16|TRBV7-2
CASSLKFRSRGYEQYF
TGTGCCAGCAGCTTAAAATTCCGGAGTAGGGGGTACGAGCAGTACTTC
>TRBJ2-2|TRBD1|-|15|TRBV11-2
CASSAGTGVSGELFF
TGTGCCAGCAGCGCCGGGACAGGGGTATCCGGGGAGCTGTTTTTT
>TRBJ1-6|TRBD1|-|14|TRBV18
CASSPGTGFSPLHF
TGTGCCAGCTCACCAGGGACAGGGTTTTCACCCCTCCACTTT
>TRBJ1-1|-|-|12|TRBV2
CASSGGYTEAFF
TGTGCCAGCAGCGGGGGCTACACTGAAGCTTTCTTT
>TRBJ2-5|-|-|12|TRBV29-1
CSVVPGEETQYF
TGCAGCGTTGTGCCAGGGGAAGAGACCCAGTACTTC
>TRBJ2-1|TRBD2|-|19|TRBV5-6
CASSTSGRGWHGPYNEQFF
TGTGCCAGCAGCACCTCGGGGCGGGGGTGGCACGGGCCTTACAATGAGCAGTTCTTC
>TRBJ2-3|TRBD2|-|16|TRBV11-2
CASSLVAGGPQDTQYF
TGTGCCAGCAGCTTAGTAGCGGGGGGGCCCCAAGATACGCAGTATTTT
>TRBJ2-7|-|-|14|TRBV12-5
CASGPGQTPDEQYF
TGTGCTAGTGGTCCTGGACAGACGCCCGACGAGCAGTACTTC
>TRBJ1-1|-|-|12|TRBV19
CASIAENTEAFF
TGTGCCAGTATAGCGGAGAACACTGAAGCTTTCTTT
>TRBJ2-2|-|-|13|TRBV5-1
CASKQGGTGELFF
TGCGCCAGCAAACAGGGGGGGACCGGGGAGCTGTTTTTT
>TRBJ1-2|-|-|14|TRBV2
CASSDPDLLDGYTF
TGTGCCAGCAGTGATCCGGACTTGCTAGATGGCTACACCTTC
>TRBJ1-5|-|-|18|TRBV19
CASSIDLSRGSHNQPQHF
TGTGCCAGTAGTATAGATCTATCTAGGGGCAGTCACAATCAGCCCCAGCATTTT
>TRBJ1-4|TRBD1|-|15|TRBV7-7
CASSPSTGGQEKLFF
TGTGCTAGCAGCCCCTCGACAGGGGGCCAGGAAAAACTGTTTTTT
>TRBJ2-7|-|-|11|TRBV27
CATTGPYEQYF
TGTGCCACCACTGGACCCTACGAGCAGTACTTC